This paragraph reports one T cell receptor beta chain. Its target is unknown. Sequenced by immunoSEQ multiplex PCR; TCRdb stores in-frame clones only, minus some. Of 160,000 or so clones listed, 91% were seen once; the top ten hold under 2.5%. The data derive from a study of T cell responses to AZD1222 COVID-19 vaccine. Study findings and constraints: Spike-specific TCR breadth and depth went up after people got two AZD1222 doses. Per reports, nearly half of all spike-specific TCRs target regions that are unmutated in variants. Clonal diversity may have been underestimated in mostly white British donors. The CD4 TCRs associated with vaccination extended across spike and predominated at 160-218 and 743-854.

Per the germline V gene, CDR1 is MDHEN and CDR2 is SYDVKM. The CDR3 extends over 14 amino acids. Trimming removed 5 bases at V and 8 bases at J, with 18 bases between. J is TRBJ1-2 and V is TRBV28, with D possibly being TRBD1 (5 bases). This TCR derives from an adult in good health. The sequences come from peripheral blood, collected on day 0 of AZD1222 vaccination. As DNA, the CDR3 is TGTGCCAGCAGTCCCTCGGGACCAAGCTACGGCTACACCTTC. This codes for CASSPSGPSYGYTF.